What follows are 2 T cell receptor beta chains derived from one specimen sequenced in a study of T cell clonotyping in hematopoietic cell transplantation. Profiled with immunoSEQ multiplex PCR; TCRdb holds only in-frame clones, not every one. This sample has roughly 10,000 clones, with 75% to 90% found just once. The sample was PBMCs, taken 180 days after allogeneic stem cell transplant. These receptors originate from a male patient aged 55 to 70 who had an allogeneic stem cell transplant from an unrelated donor, so the T cells may come from the graft donor. Some clones in this sample may be carry-over from other donors' samples.

The V and J genes are TRBV2 and TRBJ1-3; D remains unclear. CDR1 and CDR2 (germline): SNHLY, FYNNEI. V was clipped by 7 bases and J by 8 bases, with 21 bases between them. CDR3 length equals 15 residues. CDR3 in DNA: TGTGCCAGCACCTCATCGGGTCTCAAGGCAGACACCATATATTTT. Translating it yields CASTSSGLKADTIYF.

Only one count was recorded for this clone. The CDR3 is CASSKRRQGYEQYF. As DNA, the CDR3 is TGTGCCAGCAGTAAACGACGACAGGGTTACGAGCAGTACTTC. This rearrangement joins TRBV2 to TRBJ2-7, with TRBD1 identical over 7 bases. Germline assignment: CDR1 SNHLY and CDR2 FYNNEI. This CDR3 comprises 14 residues. The trim removed 5 bases at V and 4 bases at J, leaving 8 bases unmatched.